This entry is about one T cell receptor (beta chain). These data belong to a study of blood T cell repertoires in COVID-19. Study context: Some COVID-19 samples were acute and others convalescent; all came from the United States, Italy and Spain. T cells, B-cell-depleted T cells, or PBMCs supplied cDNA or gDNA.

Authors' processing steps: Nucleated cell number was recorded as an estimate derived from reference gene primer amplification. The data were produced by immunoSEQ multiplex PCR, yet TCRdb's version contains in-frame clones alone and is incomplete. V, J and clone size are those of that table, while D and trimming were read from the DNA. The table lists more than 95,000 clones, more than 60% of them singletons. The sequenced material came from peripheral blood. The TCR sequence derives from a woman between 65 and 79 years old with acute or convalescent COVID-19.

DNA for the CDR3: TGTGCCAGCAGCGTAGCTGGGGGACAGGGAGGTTCTGGCTATGGCTACACCTTC. Translation gives CASSVAGGQGGSGYGYTF. The chain links TRBV9 to TRBJ1-2; the match to TRBD1 covers 9 bases. Germline V gives CDR1 SGDLS, CDR2 YYNGEE. The CDR3 contains 18 residues. V was pared by 0 bases and J by 4 bases, with 13 bases of the junction left unmatched.